One and the same sample provided the 14 T cell receptor beta chains below, sequenced in a study of PD-1 blockade in classical Hodgkin lymphoma. Each of the patients experienced relapse following autologous stem cell transplantation, and their brentuximab vedotin exposure differed. The assay was immunoSEQ multiplex PCR, and TCRdb's table has in-frame clones only and misses some. The sample lists 9,500 to 10,000 clones; roughly nine tenths were seen once. The sequencing here drew on peripheral blood mononuclear cells (PBMCs), taken at baseline. These receptors all come from a human donor with classical Hodgkin lymphoma.

This clone was seen only once. J is TRBJ2-1 and V is TRBV28, with TRBD2 as a possible D gene (6 bases). V lost 5 bases to trimming and J lost 9 bases, with 26 bases between them. Germline V gene sequence: CDR1 MDHEN, CDR2 SYDVKM. This CDR3 region has 17 residues. CDR3 nucleotide sequence: TGTGCCAGCAGTATTCTAGGGACTTTCAAAGGGATTGGTGAGCAGTTCTTC. Translation: CASSILGTFKGIGEQFF.

The CDR3 is CASKIGRDMSEQFF. The DNA of the CDR3 is TGTGCCAGCAAGATCGGGAGGGATATGAGTGAGCAGTTCTTC. The chain combines TRBV14 with TRBJ2-1; 8 nucleotides align to TRBD2. Germline assignment: CDR1 SGHDN and CDR2 FVKESK. The CDR3 spans 14 residues. V lost 7 bases to trimming and J lost 9 bases; unmatched junction nucleotides: 11.

J is TRBJ2-7 and V is TRBV9; D is possibly TRBD1 (6 bases). Per germline, CDR1 SGDLS and CDR2 YYNGEE. This CDR3 is built from 16 residues. Trimming left V 0 bases short and J 2 bases short, with 15 bases between. This CDR3 reads CASSVATGTYAYEQYF. CDR3 nucleotides: TGTGCCAGCAGCGTAGCTACTGGGACATATGCCTACGAGCAGTACTTC.

The rearrangement uses TRBV9 and TRBJ2-7; 13 positions agree with TRBD2. V trimming: 4 bases; J trimming: 7 bases; junction bases outside the gene matches: 14. CDR3 size: 17 residues. Germline V CDR1 and CDR2: SGDLS, YYNGEE. This CDR3 is CASSSPGLAGPRGEQYF. CDR3 coding DNA: TGTGCCAGCAGCTCTCCGGGACTAGCGGGACCACGGGGGGAGCAGTACTTC.

J is TRBJ1-1 and V is TRBV9; 7 bases fit TRBD1. The CDR3 consists of 15 residues. Germline V lookup: CDR1 SGDLS, CDR2 YYNGEE. Trimming took 4 bases from V and 7 from J; bases not matched to a gene: 13. The CDR3 region has the DNA TGTGCCAGCAGCTCCACGACAGGGAAAGCGCGTGAAGCTTTCTTT. It codes for CASSSTTGKAREAFF.

V and J are TRBV29-1 and TRBJ2-2, with TRBD2 matching over 12 bases. Germline CDR1 is SQVTM and CDR2 is ANQGSEA. J gave up 6 bases and V 6 bases, and 5 bases lay outside the gene matches. The CDR3 is made up of 14 amino acids. Here the CDR3 reads CSVVTSGSPGELFF. The CDR3 DNA is TGCAGCGTGGTGACTAGCGGGAGTCCCGGGGAGCTGTTTTTT.

The CDR3 nucleotides are TGTGCCAGTAGCTTTCAGAACACTGAAGCTTTCTTT. It specifies CASSFQNTEAFF. V gene TRBV19 combines with J gene TRBJ1-1; no definite D call. This CDR3 has 12 residues. Germline CDR1 reads LNHDA; CDR2 reads SQIVND (reference sequence). Trimming left V 6 bases short and J 1 base short, with 6 bases between.

The genes are TRBV5-5 and TRBJ2-5; tentatively, D is TRBD1 (5 bases). The CDR3 is 12 residues long. V lost 0 bases, J lost 5 bases, and 5 bases lay in between. From germline, CDR1 is SGHKS and CDR2 YYEKEE (reference sequence). This CDR3 is CASSLDRETQYF. The CDR3, as DNA: TGTGCCAGCAGCTTGGACAGGGAGACCCAGTACTTC.

This chain connects TRBV4-2 to TRBJ2-1; D perhaps matches TRBD2 (6 bases). The CDR3 has 16 amino acids. V lost 3 bases, J lost 0 bases, and 12 bases lay in between. Germline V lookup: CDR1 LGHNA, CDR2 YNFKEQ. CDR3 coding DNA: TGTGCCAGCAGCCATGGAGGCGGGAACTCCTACAATGAGCAGTTCTTC. Encoded protein: CASSHGGGNSYNEQFF.

This clone was counted a single time. J is TRBJ2-6 and V is TRBV6-6; D not certain. CDR1 and CDR2 (germline): MNHNY, SVGAGI (reference sequence). This CDR3 contains 14 residues. V was shortened by 2 bases and J by 0 bases, with 2 bases between the two germline ends. Here the CDR3 reads CASSYSSGANVLTF. DNA of the CDR3: TGTGCCAGCAGTTACAGCTCTGGGGCCAACGTCCTGACTTTC.

The chain is built from TRBV2 and TRBJ1-5, with a possible D match to TRBD1 (5 bases). Trimming stripped 8 bases from V and 3 bases from J, with 17 bases between. The CDR3 covers 15 residues. The germline V gene has CDR1 SNHLY and CDR2 FYNNEI. The chain's CDR3 is CASGYQGRANQPQHF. In DNA, the CDR3 is TGTGCCAGCGGTTACCAGGGCCGAGCCAATCAGCCCCAGCATTTT.

This sequence joins TRBV5-6 and TRBJ2-4; D might be TRBD1 (6 bases). The CDR3 is 15 amino acids. The V gene's germline CDR1 is SGHDT and CDR2 YYEEEE. Trimming shortened V by 3 bases and J by 8 bases, and 18 bases separated the two germline ends. The CDR3 DNA reads TGTGCCAGCAGCTCTGGACGGGGAAAGGGGGACATTCAGTACTTC. Translation gives CASSSGRGKGDIQYF.

The V gene is TRBV7-2, the J gene TRBJ1-5; D is undetermined. The germline gives CDR1 SGHTA, CDR2 FQGNSA. The ends were cut back, 0 bases at V and 0 bases at J, with 6 bases in the middle. CDR3 length: 15 residues. The CDR3 DNA reads as TGTGCCAGCAGCTTAGCCCCCGGTAGCAATCAGCCCCAGCATTTT. Protein sequence: CASSLAPGSNQPQHF.

The chain combines TRBV5-1 with TRBJ1-4, with 7 bases lining up with TRBD1. CDR1 and CDR2 (germline): SGHRS, YFSETQ. The CDR3 covers 13 residues. V trimming: 2 bases; J trimming: 7 bases; junction bases outside the gene matches: 2. The CDR3 sequence: CASSFRGSEKLFF. The CDR3 DNA reads as TGCGCCAGCAGCTTCAGGGGGTCTGAAAAACTGTTTTTT.